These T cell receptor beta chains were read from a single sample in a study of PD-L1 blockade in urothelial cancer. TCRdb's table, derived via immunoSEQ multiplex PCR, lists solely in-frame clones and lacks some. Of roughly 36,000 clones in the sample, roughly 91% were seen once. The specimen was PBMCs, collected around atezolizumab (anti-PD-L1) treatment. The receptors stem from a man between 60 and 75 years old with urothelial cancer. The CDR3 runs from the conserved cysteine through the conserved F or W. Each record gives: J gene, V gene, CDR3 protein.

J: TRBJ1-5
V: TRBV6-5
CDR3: CASSSPGQAFQPQHF

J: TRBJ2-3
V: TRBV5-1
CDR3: CASSLLAGGGTDTQYF

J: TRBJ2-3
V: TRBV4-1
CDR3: CASSQEASGTDTQYF

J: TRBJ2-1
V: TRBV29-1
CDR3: CSVEAVYNEQFF

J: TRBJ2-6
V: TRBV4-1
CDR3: CASSKLSSGANVLTF

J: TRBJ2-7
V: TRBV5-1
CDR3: CASSLAAGGFYEQYF

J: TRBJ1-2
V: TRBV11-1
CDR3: CASSSRGYGYTF

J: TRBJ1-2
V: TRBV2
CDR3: CASRARQGGGYTF

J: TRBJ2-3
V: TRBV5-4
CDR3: CASSFSGSGLDTQYF

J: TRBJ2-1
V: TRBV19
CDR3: CASSIGLTAYNEQFF

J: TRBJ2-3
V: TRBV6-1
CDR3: CASSDSRGQTDTQYF

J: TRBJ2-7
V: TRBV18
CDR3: CASSPPGFVYEQYF

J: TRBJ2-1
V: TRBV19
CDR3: CASSRTVYNEQFF

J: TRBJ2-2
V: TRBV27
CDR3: CASRSGQGTGELFF

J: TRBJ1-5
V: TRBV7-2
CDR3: CASSLVGGDQPQHF

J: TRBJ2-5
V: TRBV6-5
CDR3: CASSYSSGGVPGTQYF

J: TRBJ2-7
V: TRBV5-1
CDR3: CASSLEGQGGYEQYF